One and the same sample provided the 16 T cell receptor beta chains below, sequenced in a study of cytomegalovirus exposure and HLA in healthy donors. Use of 60 Vbeta and 13 Jbeta primers characterized the PCR. The table came from immunoSEQ multiplex PCR; TCRdb's copy has only in-frame clones and leaves some out. This sample's table has approximately 210,000 clones. The sample taken for sequencing was PBMCs. All receptors come from a woman aged 25 to 39 in good health and CMV-seropositive.

J is TRBJ2-7 and V is TRBV7-9; D is ambiguous. Trimming pared 5 bases from V and 7 bases from J, leaving 15 bases between. The germline CDR1 and CDR2 sequences are SEHNR and FQNEAQ (reference sequence). This CDR3 is built from 13 residues. The CDR3 sequence is CASSIGSRREQYF. CDR3 sequence (DNA): TGTGCCAGCAGCATCGGGTCTCGGCGGGAGCAGTACTTC.

This chain connects TRBV6-6 to TRBJ1-1; no definite D call. Deletions cut 2 bases from V and 6 bases from J, with 13 bases between. The CDR3 spans 14 residues. Germline assignment: CDR1 MNHNY and CDR2 SVGAGI (reference sequence). CDR3 in DNA: TGTGCCAGCAGTTACGTAGGACTGGGTTCTGAAGCTTTCTTT. Translating gives CASSYVGLGSEAFF.

The chain uses TRBV18 and TRBJ2-5; TRBD1 matches at 9 bases. The closer fit of TRBJ2-7 to the DNA end suggests the J call may be wrong. Looked up from germline, CDR1 is KGHSH and CDR2 is LQKENI. The length of the CDR3 is 17 residues. The CDR3 here is CASSPKLGTGGLFEQYF. Here the CDR3 DNA reads TGTGCCAGCTCACCAAAACTCGGCACAGGGGGCCTCTTCGAGCAGTACTTC.

The gene calls are TRBV7-2 and TRBJ2-1, with D perhaps TRBD2 (6 bases). Germline CDR1 is SGHTA and CDR2 is FQGNSA. The V end lost 5 bases, the J end lost 2 bases, and 16 bases lay between the germline ends. CDR3 size: 16 residues. The CDR3 DNA reads TGTGCCAGCAGCAGGGGACTGTCTCTAACCTACAATGAGCAGTTCTTC. Translated: CASSRGLSLTYNEQFF.

V usage is TRBV5-1 and J usage is TRBJ1-2; D gene uncertain. There are 13 residues in the CDR3. V shed 2 bases and J shed 0 bases, with 5 bases lying between them. The V gene's germline CDR1 is SGHRS and CDR2 YFSETQ. CDR3 region: CASSLTANYGYTF. The CDR3 coding sequence is TGCGCCAGCAGCTTAACAGCTAACTATGGCTACACCTTC.

This chain links TRBV29-1 with TRBJ2-7; TRBD1 aligns across 9 bases. The CDR3 runs 15 residues. V lost 7 bases, J lost 2 bases, and 12 bases stayed unmatched. In germline, CDR1 is SQVTM, CDR2 ANQGSEA. The CDR3, as DNA: TGCAGCGCTCACTACTCCGGGACAGGGACCTACGAGCAGTACTTC. It codes for CSAHYSGTGTYEQYF.

V is TRBV15 and J is TRBJ1-2, with 7 bases identical to TRBD1. CDR1 and CDR2 from the germline V gene are LNHNV and YYDKDF (reference sequence). Germline trimming cut 1 base from V and 8 bases from J; bases unmatched to any gene: 4. The CDR3 totals 13 residues. The CDR3 reads CATSRGRGKGYTF. In DNA, the CDR3 is TGTGCCACCAGCAGAGGCAGGGGGAAAGGCTACACCTTC.

The rearrangement uses TRBV5-1 and TRBJ1-2, with D possibly being TRBD1 (5 bases). The CDR3 is 15 residues long. Germline V gene lookup returns CDR1 SGHRS and CDR2 YFSETQ. V was clipped by 0 bases and J by 0 bases, with 9 bases between them. In DNA, the CDR3 is TGCGCCAGCAGCTTGGTGGCAGGGTCTAACTATGGCTACACCTTC. Protein: CASSLVAGSNYGYTF.

This rearrangement joins TRBV5-1 to TRBJ1-5; 9 positions match TRBD1. The germline V gene has CDR1 SGHRS and CDR2 YFSETQ. With V trimmed by 0 bases and J by 5 bases, 0 bases remained unmatched. The CDR3 length is 14 residues. The CDR3 DNA is TGCGCCAGCAGCTTGGGGACAGGGGATCAGCCCCAGCATTTT. This encodes CASSLGTGDQPQHF.

The J gene is TRBJ2-1, the V gene TRBV7-2, with TRBD2 identical over 13 bases. The junction had 8 bases not matched to a gene; V was cut back by 0 bases and J by 0 bases. The CDR3 runs to 20 residues. From germline, CDR1 is SGHTA and CDR2 FQGNSA. CDR3 in DNA: TGTGCCAGCAGCTTAGCCCGGGGACTAGCGGGACCGCGCTCCTACAATGAGCAGTTCTTC. Translation: CASSLARGLAGPRSYNEQFF.

The rearrangement uses TRBV6-1 and TRBJ2-7, with 12 bases fitting TRBD1. This CDR3 spans 16 amino acids. J gave up 5 bases and V 2 bases, and 7 bases lay outside the gene matches. The V gene's germline CDR1 is MNHNS and CDR2 SASEGT. CDR3 DNA: TGTGCCAGCAGTGAAAGGCGGGGGACAGGGGGCAACGAGCAGTACTTC. Translated: CASSERRGTGGNEQYF.

The chain has TRBV19 and TRBJ2-2; TRBD2 matches at 13 bases. The V gene's germline CDR1 is LNHDA and CDR2 SQIVND (reference sequence). This CDR3 has 16 residues. V shed 4 bases, J shed 7 bases, and the junction held 6 bases outside the gene matches. The CDR3 is CASSRRTSGGVGELFF. The CDR3 nucleotides are TGTGCCAGTAGTAGAAGGACTAGCGGGGGTGTCGGGGAGCTGTTTTTT.

This chain uses TRBV5-1 with TRBJ1-2; 7 positions agree with TRBD1. The J segment lost 2 bases and the V segment lost 4 bases, leaving 5 bases of the junction unmatched. This CDR3 contains 14 residues. Germline V gives CDR1 SGHRS, CDR2 YFSETQ. The CDR3 loop is CASSPQTGNYGYTF. In nucleotides, the CDR3 is TGCGCCAGCAGCCCCCAGACAGGGAACTATGGCTACACCTTC.

The rearrangement joins TRBV6-5 to TRBJ1-1; maybe TRBD1 (5 bases). From germline, CDR1 is MNHEY and CDR2 SVGAGI. The CDR3 extends over 14 amino acids. Deletions cut 6 bases from V and 5 bases from J, with 16 bases between. The CDR3 nucleotides are TGTGCCAGCAGCGAGGACACCAGAGGAACTGAAGCTTTCTTT. It specifies CASSEDTRGTEAFF.

The rearrangement uses TRBV6-1 and TRBJ2-1; D might be TRBD1 (6 bases). The germline gives CDR1 MNHNS, CDR2 SASEGT. Trimming removed 11 bases at V and 0 bases at J, with 17 bases between. The CDR3 length is 15 residues. The CDR3 protein is CAGGRTLSSYNEQFF. The CDR3 DNA sequence: TGTGCCGGGGGCCGGACCCTTAGCTCCTACAATGAGCAGTTCTTC.

The genes are TRBV2 and TRBJ2-2; D ambiguous. The germline CDR1 and CDR2 sequences are SNHLY and FYNNEI. Trimming took 5 bases from V and 0 from J, leaving 13 bases between them. This CDR3 contains 16 residues. In DNA, the CDR3 is TGTGCCAGCAGTCAGTTGATGGTATCGAACACCGGGGAGCTGTTTTTT. Its protein product is CASSQLMVSNTGELFF.